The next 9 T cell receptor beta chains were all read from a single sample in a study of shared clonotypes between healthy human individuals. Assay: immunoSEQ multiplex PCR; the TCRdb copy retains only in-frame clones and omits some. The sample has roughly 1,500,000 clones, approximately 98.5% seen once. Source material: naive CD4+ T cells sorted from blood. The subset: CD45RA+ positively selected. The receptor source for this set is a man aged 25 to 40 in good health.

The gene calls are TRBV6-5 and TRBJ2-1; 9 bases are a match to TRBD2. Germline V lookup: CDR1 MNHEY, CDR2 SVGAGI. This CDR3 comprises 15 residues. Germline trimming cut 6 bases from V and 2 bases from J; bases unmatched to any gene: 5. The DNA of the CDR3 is TGTGCCAGCAGCCGCGGGGGGGACCCCTACAATGAGCAGTTCTTC. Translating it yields CASSRGGDPYNEQFF.

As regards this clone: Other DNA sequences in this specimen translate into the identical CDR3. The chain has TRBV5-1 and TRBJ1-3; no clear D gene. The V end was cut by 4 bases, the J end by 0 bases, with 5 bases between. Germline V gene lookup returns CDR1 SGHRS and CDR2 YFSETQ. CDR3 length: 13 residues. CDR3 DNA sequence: TGCGCCAGCAGCGTCAACTCTGGAAACACCATATATTTT. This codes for CASSVNSGNTIYF.

The CDR3 loop reads CASSDLSAGGKEQFF. The CDR3 nucleotides are TGCGCCAGCAGCGACCTCTCTGCGGGAGGGAAAGAGCAGTTCTTC. This chain uses TRBV5-1 with TRBJ2-1, with 9 bases aligning to TRBD2. After removal of 4 bases from V and 10 bases from J, the junction contained 12 bases not matched to a gene. The germline V gene encodes CDR1 SGHRS and CDR2 YFSETQ. CDR3 length: 15 amino acids.

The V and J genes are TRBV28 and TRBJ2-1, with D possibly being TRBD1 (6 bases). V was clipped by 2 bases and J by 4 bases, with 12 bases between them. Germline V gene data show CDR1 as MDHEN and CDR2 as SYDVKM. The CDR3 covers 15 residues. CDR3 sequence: CASSLGYQGYNEQFF. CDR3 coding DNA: TGTGCCAGCAGTTTAGGGTATCAGGGGTACAATGAGCAGTTCTTC.

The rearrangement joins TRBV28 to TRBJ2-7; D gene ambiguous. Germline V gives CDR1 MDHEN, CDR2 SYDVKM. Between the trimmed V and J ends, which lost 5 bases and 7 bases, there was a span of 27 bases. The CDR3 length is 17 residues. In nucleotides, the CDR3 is TGTGCCAGCAGTATTCGCCGCTCGGGCCCCGCAGCTCGAGAGCAGTACTTC. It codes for CASSIRRSGPAAREQYF.

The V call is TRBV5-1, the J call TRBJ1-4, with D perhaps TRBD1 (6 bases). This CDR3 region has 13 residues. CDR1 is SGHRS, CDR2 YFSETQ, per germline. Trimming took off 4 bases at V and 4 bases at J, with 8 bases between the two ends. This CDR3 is CASSGQSNEKLFF. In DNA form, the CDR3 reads TGCGCCAGCAGCGGACAGAGTAATGAAAAACTGTTTTTT.

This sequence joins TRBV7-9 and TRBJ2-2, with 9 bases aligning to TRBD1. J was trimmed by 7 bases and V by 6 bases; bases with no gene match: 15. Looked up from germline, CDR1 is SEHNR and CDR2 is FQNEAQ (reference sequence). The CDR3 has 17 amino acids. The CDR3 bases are TGTGCCAGCAGTTCACCAACTGGACAGGGGTATGGCGGGGAGCTGTTTTTT. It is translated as CASSSPTGQGYGGELFF. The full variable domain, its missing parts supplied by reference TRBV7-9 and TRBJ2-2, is DTGVSQNPRHKITKRGQNVTFRCDPISEHNRLYWYRQTLGQGPEFLTYFQNEAQLEKSRLLSDRFSAERPKGSFSTLEIQRTEQGDSAMYLCASSSPTGQGYGGELFFGEGSRLTVL.

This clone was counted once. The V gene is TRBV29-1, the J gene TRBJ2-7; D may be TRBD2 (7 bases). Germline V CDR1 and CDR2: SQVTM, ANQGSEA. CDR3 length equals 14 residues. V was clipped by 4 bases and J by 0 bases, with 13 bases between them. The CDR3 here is CSVGSGGVSYEQYF. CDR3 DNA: TGCAGCGTTGGGTCGGGGGGCGTCTCCTACGAGCAGTACTTC.

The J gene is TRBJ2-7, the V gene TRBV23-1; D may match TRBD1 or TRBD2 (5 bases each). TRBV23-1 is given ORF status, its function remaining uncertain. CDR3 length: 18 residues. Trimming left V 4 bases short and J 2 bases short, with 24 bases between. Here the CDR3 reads CASSLGPGFGANPYEQYF. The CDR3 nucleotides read TGCGCCAGCAGTCTTGGCCCTGGGTTCGGGGCTAATCCCTACGAGCAGTACTTC.